The 28 T cell receptor beta chains presented below share a single source sample, sequenced in a study of graft-versus-host responses after intestinal transplantation. These TCRs' antigens remain unknown. The assay was immunoSEQ multiplex PCR, and TCRdb's table has in-frame clones only and misses some. Of some 90,000 clones in the sample, roughly 92% were seen once. The sequencing here drew on unstimulated CD4+ T cells sorted from spleen or lymph node cells, taken before intestinal transplant. The receptor source for this set is a human donor who received an intestinal transplant.

The sample holds one count of this clone. The chain couples TRBV19 to TRBJ2-5; 12 nucleotides align to TRBD2. Germline V CDR1 and CDR2: LNHDA, SQIVND (reference sequence). V shed 5 bases, J shed 3 bases, and the junction held 4 bases outside the gene matches. This CDR3 comprises 15 residues. In nucleotides, the CDR3 is TGTGCCAGTAGTTCCCGACTAGCGGGAGAAGAGACCCAGTACTTC. Its protein is CASSSRLAGEETQYF.

The rearrangement uses TRBV30 and TRBJ1-2; no clear D. The V gene's germline CDR1 is GTSNPN and CDR2 SVGIG (reference sequence). Trimming took off 3 bases at V and 5 bases at J, with 10 bases between the two ends. CDR3 size: 12 residues. The CDR3 loop is CAWRSQDYGYTF. In nucleotides, the CDR3 is TGTGCCTGGAGAAGTCAGGATTATGGCTACACCTTC. Full variable domain (remainder filled in from reference TRBV30 and TRBJ1-2): SQTIHQWPATLVQPVGSPLSLECTVEGTSNPNLYWYRQAAGRGLQLLFYSVGIGQISSEVPQNLSASRPQDRQFILSSKKLLLSDSGFYLCAWRSQDYGYTFGSGTRLTVV.

The chain recombines TRBV19 with TRBJ2-5; D not resolved. From germline, CDR1 is LNHDA and CDR2 SQIVND (reference sequence). The CDR3 extends over 16 amino acids. V was pared by 3 bases and J by 2 bases, with 16 bases between. CDR3 coding DNA: TGTGCCAGTAGTATTTCGTTTTCTACTCTTCAAGAGACCCAGTACTTC. This translates into CASSISFSTLQETQYF. The full variable domain, with the rest looked up from reference TRBV19 and TRBJ2-5, is DGGITQSPKYLFRKEGQNVTLSCEQNLNHDAMYWYRQDPGQGLRLIYYSQIVNDFQKGDIAEGYSVSREKKESFPLTVTSAQKNPTAFYLCASSISFSTLQETQYFGPGTRLLVL.

The chain is built from TRBV4-2 and TRBJ1-1; D is possibly TRBD1 (6 bases). CDR1 LGHNA and CDR2 YNFKEQ come from the germline V gene. V dropped 1 base and J dropped 1 base, with 13 bases sitting between them. The CDR3 runs to 16 residues. The chain's CDR3 is CASSQAWGGANTEAFF. CDR3 sequence (DNA): TGTGCCAGCAGCCAAGCATGGGGGGGGGCGAACACTGAAGCTTTCTTT.

The gene calls are TRBV25-1 and TRBJ2-1; 8 positions match TRBD2. Germline CDR1 is MGHDK and CDR2 is SYGVNS. V shed 4 bases, J shed 9 bases, and the junction held 17 bases outside the gene matches. CDR3 length: 17 amino acids. In nucleotides, the CDR3 is TGTGCCAGCAGTGGGGTTTCCGGGACTAGTTTTTCCCCTGAGCAGTTCTTC. It yields the protein CASSGVSGTSFSPEQFF.

The chain combines TRBV29-1 with TRBJ2-2; TRBD2 agrees at 13 bases. The CDR3 covers 16 residues. Germline lookup yields CDR1 SQVTM and CDR2 ANQGSEA. V trimming: 6 bases; J trimming: 5 bases; junction bases outside the gene matches: 9. The CDR3 loop reads CSVTRTSGGGTGELFF. The CDR3, as DNA: TGCAGCGTAACCAGGACTAGCGGGGGAGGAACCGGGGAGCTGTTTTTT.

V usage is TRBV7-2 and J usage is TRBJ2-7; a weak D match, TRBD1 (5 bases). V lost 2 bases and J lost 2, with 10 bases in between. This CDR3 spans 14 amino acids. The germline V gene encodes CDR1 SGHTA and CDR2 FQGNSA. The CDR3 nucleotides are TGTGCCAGCAGCTTAACCGCAGGGCCCTACGAGCAGTACTTC. Translation gives CASSLTAGPYEQYF.

The gene calls are TRBV9 and TRBJ2-7; D unresolved. V dropped 5 bases and J dropped 2 bases, with 14 bases sitting between them. Looked up from germline, CDR1 is SGDLS and CDR2 is YYNGEE. The CDR3 loop spans 14 amino acids. DNA for the CDR3: TGTGCCAGCAGTCCCCGGAACGGTGCCTACGAGCAGTACTTC. This sequence encodes CASSPRNGAYEQYF.

This chain joins TRBV6-4 and TRBJ2-3; D unresolved. The germline CDR1 and CDR2 sequences are MRHNA and SNTAGT. The CDR3 covers 15 residues. Trimming removed 3 bases at V and 0 bases at J, with 10 bases between. CDR3 sequence reads: CASSELAVSTDTQYF. The CDR3 DNA is TGTGCCAGCAGTGAGCTCGCGGTTAGCACAGATACGCAGTATTTT.

V is TRBV4-2 and J is TRBJ2-3; 7 bases are shared with TRBD1. V shed 5 bases, J shed 2 bases, and the junction held 10 bases outside the gene matches. This CDR3 contains 16 residues. Germline V CDR1 and CDR2: LGHNA, YNFKEQ. CDR3 residues: CASSLELDRYTDTQYF. The CDR3 DNA is TGTGCCAGCAGCTTGGAACTGGACAGGTACACAGATACGCAGTATTTT.

This clone was counted once. The gene calls are TRBV6-5 and TRBJ2-7; TRBD2 agrees at 7 bases. Germline loops: CDR1 MNHEY, CDR2 SVGAGI. The CDR3 has 16 residues. J gave up 2 bases and V 0 bases, and 7 bases lay outside the gene matches. The DNA of the CDR3 is TGTGCCAGCAGTTACTCTTCTGTGGGACTACCCTACGAGCAGTACTTC. Its translation: CASSYSSVGLPYEQYF.

This chain connects TRBV9 to TRBJ2-7, with D maybe TRBD2 (5 bases). Germline V gives CDR1 SGDLS, CDR2 YYNGEE. The V gene lost 0 bases and the J gene lost 6 bases, with 13 bases spanning the gap. The CDR3 extends over 14 amino acids. The CDR3 sequence: CASSVAPVRGEQYF. The CDR3 nucleotides read TGTGCCAGCAGCGTAGCCCCGGTCCGGGGCGAGCAGTACTTC.

Here the CDR3 DNA reads TGTGCCAGCAGCCCCAACTCCCACATGGATGGGACCGGGGAGCTGTTTTTT. Its translation is CASSPNSHMDGTGELFF. V is TRBV27 and J is TRBJ2-2; D not resolved. The CDR3 spans 17 residues. Trimming removed 6 bases from V and 5 bases from J, with 22 bases in between. CDR1 and CDR2 (germline): MNHEY, SMNVEV (reference sequence).

J is TRBJ1-4 and V is TRBV7-9, with D possibly TRBD1 on 5 matching bases. V gave up 4 bases and J gave up 4 bases, with 13 bases separating them. CDR3 length: 15 amino acids. Germline assignment: CDR1 SEHNR and CDR2 FQNEAQ (reference sequence). The DNA for the CDR3 is TGTGCCAGCAGCTCACCGGGACTGAGTAATGAAAAACTGTTTTTT. Amino acids: CASSSPGLSNEKLFF.

This sequence joins TRBV5-1 and TRBJ1-1, with D possibly TRBD1 on 6 matching bases. CDR1 SGHRS and CDR2 YFSETQ come from the germline V gene. The CDR3 runs 16 residues. The V end was cut by 3 bases, the J end by 1 base, with 16 bases between. In nucleotides, the CDR3 is TGCGCCAGCAGCTCACGAGTGGGGGCCGAGAACACTGAAGCTTTCTTT. Its translation: CASSSRVGAENTEAFF.

The chain links TRBV5-1 to TRBJ1-2; D is undetermined. The CDR3 sequence is 13 residues long. V lost 8 bases and J 2 bases, leaving 13 bases between the germline ends. The germline gives CDR1 SGHRS, CDR2 YFSETQ. CDR3 residues: CARGQWENYGYTF. CDR3 bases: TGCGCCAGAGGGCAGTGGGAAAACTATGGCTACACCTTC.

This clone was seen a single time. DNA of the CDR3: TGTGCCTGGAGTCTGACAGCCTACGAGCAGTACTTC. It translates to CAWSLTAYEQYF. The chain has TRBV30 and TRBJ2-5, with D possibly TRBD1 on 5 matching bases. The J call is doubtful: the DNA matches TRBJ2-7 better. The germline V gene has CDR1 GTSNPN and CDR2 SVGIG (reference sequence). This CDR3 has 12 amino acids.

The chain is built from TRBV19 and TRBJ1-3, with D perhaps matching TRBD1 (5 bases). Germline V gene lookup returns CDR1 LNHDA and CDR2 SQIVND (reference sequence). Trimming pared 10 bases from V and 5 bases from J, leaving 18 bases between. The CDR3 loop spans 14 amino acids. The chain's CDR3 is CATARTPGRNTIYF. CDR3 DNA: TGTGCCACAGCGAGGACGCCAGGGCGAAACACCATATATTTT.

This chain uses TRBV4-1 with TRBJ2-7, with a tentative D call TRBD1 (6 bases). CDR1 MGHRA and CDR2 YSYEKL come from the germline V gene. Trimming removed 4 bases at V and 3 bases at J, with 16 bases between. CDR3 size: 15 residues. The CDR3 reads CASSRPFAGDYEQYF. CDR3 DNA: TGCGCCAGCAGCCGCCCTTTTGCAGGGGACTACGAGCAGTACTTC.

This clone occurred once. The chain uses TRBV10-3 and TRBJ2-5, with D perhaps TRBD1 (6 bases). This CDR3 contains 12 residues. The germline V and J ends were trimmed by 6 bases and 2 bases, with 7 bases remaining between them. CDR1 is ENHRY, CDR2 SYGVKD, per germline. DNA of the CDR3: TGTGCCATCAGCGACAGGCAAGAGACCCAGTACTTC. Translating it yields CAISDRQETQYF.

The genes are TRBV10-3 and TRBJ1-1; D is perhaps TRBD1 (6 bases). Germline V CDR1 and CDR2: ENHRY, SYGVKD. This CDR3 has 12 residues. V was shortened by 10 bases and J by 4 bases, with 13 bases between the two germline ends. The CDR3 nucleotides read TGTGCCACCGGGACATTGGGCACTGAAGCTTTCTTT. Protein sequence: CATGTLGTEAFF.

Here the CDR3 reads CASSFTGMGQGAGGEQFF. The DNA for the CDR3 is TGTGCCAGCAGCTTTACCGGCATGGGACAGGGGGCTGGAGGTGAGCAGTTCTTC. The chain is built from TRBV7-9 and TRBJ2-1; 12 bases line up with TRBD1. This CDR3 has 18 residues. CDR1 is SEHNR, CDR2 FQNEAQ, per germline (reference sequence). The junction had 15 bases not matched to a gene; V was cut back by 3 bases and J by 9 bases.

The chain has TRBV5-1 and TRBJ2-5; 11 bases match TRBD2. The germline V gene has CDR1 SGHRS and CDR2 YFSETQ. CDR3 length: 14 amino acids. With 4 bases clipped from V and 3 bases from J, the junction kept 2 bases outside the gene matches. The CDR3 sequence: CASSPGLAEETQYF. The DNA of the CDR3 is TGCGCCAGCAGCCCGGGACTAGCGGAAGAGACCCAGTACTTC.

This clone occurred once. The genes are TRBV27 and TRBJ2-7; either TRBD1 or TRBD2 may supply D (5 bases each). The germline CDR1 and CDR2 sequences are MNHEY and SMNVEV (reference sequence). Trimming stripped 4 bases from V and 6 bases from J, with 16 bases between. The CDR3 spans 14 residues. CDR3 coding DNA: TGTGCCAGCAGTTGGGACCGAGTGCTGGGCGAGCAGTACTTC. Its translation: CASSWDRVLGEQYF.

The rearrangement uses TRBV6-5 and TRBJ2-3, with D unresolved. This CDR3 is built from 13 residues. V dropped 4 bases and J dropped 6 bases, with 11 bases sitting between them. The germline CDR1 and CDR2 sequences are MNHEY and SVGAGI. The DNA for the CDR3 is TGTGCCAGCAGTTTAGCTGGGGTGGATACGCAGTATTTT. Its translation is CASSLAGVDTQYF.

In the case of this clone: In the same sample, other DNA sequences code for this CDR3. The chain couples TRBV4-1 to TRBJ2-1; the match to TRBD2 covers 8 bases. Germline V gives CDR1 MGHRA, CDR2 YSYEKL. V shed 6 bases and J 5 bases; nucleotides not matched to a gene: 15. This CDR3 has 17 amino acids. CDR3 coding DNA: TGCGCCAGCAGGAGGACTAGCCGGGGGGAACTAAACAATGAGCAGTTCTTC. Residues: CASRRTSRGELNNEQFF.

The genes are TRBV20-1 and TRBJ1-1; D remains unclear. CDR3 length equals 11 residues. Germline CDR1 reads DFQATT; CDR2 reads SNEGSKA (reference sequence). The CDR3 region has the DNA TGCAGCCGCTGGGGGAACACTGAAGCTTTCTTT. The encoded protein is CSRWGNTEAFF.

The genes are TRBV6-1 and TRBJ2-5; 9 nucleotides agree with TRBD2. The CDR3 extends over 15 amino acids. CDR1 and CDR2 from the germline V gene are MNHNS and SASEGT. Germline trimming cut 1 base from V and 11 bases from J; bases unmatched to any gene: 11. This CDR3 is CASSEVKAGGPQQYF. The CDR3 DNA reads TGTGCCAGCAGTGAAGTAAAAGCGGGAGGCCCCCAACAGTACTTC.